These 17 T cell receptor beta chains share one sample of origin, sequenced in a study of cytomegalovirus exposure and HLA in healthy donors. It was with 60 Vbeta and 13 Jbeta primers that the PCR ran. Sequencing used immunoSEQ multiplex PCR; TCRdb keeps in-frame clones, though not all of them. Its table records 55,000 to 70,000 clones. The material sequenced was PBMCs. These receptors were obtained from a female donor in good health and CMV-seropositive.

This chain joins TRBV6-5 and TRBJ2-7; 8 bases fit TRBD1. The ends lost 6 bases at V and 1 base at J; junction bases unmatched: 5. Germline CDR1 MNHEY, CDR2 SVGAGI. CDR3 length: 14 amino acids. The CDR3 here is CASRLGQASYEQYF. CDR3 nucleotide sequence: TGTGCCAGCAGACTGGGACAGGCATCCTACGAGCAGTACTTC.

The chain carries TRBV6-5 and TRBJ2-7; D is unresolved. The germline CDR1 and CDR2 sequences are MNHEY and SVGAGI. The CDR3 sequence is 14 residues long. V lost 4 bases, J lost 6 bases, and 16 bases lay in between. CDR3 region: CASSSGLTFGEQYF. CDR3 sequence (DNA): TGTGCCAGCAGTTCAGGCTTGACATTTGGCGAGCAGTACTTC.

This chain connects TRBV5-1 to TRBJ1-1, with D uncertain. From germline, CDR1 is SGHRS and CDR2 YFSETQ. The CDR3 has 15 amino acids. Between the trimmed V and J ends, which lost 2 bases and 5 bases, there was a span of 16 bases. This CDR3 reads CASSFDPGGVTEAFF. Written as DNA, the CDR3 is TGCGCCAGCAGCTTCGACCCCGGAGGAGTTACTGAAGCTTTCTTT.

This rearrangement joins TRBV6-1 to TRBJ2-3, with 8 bases fitting TRBD2. The CDR3 sequence is 14 residues long. The V segment lost 3 bases and the J segment 5 bases; nucleotides outside the gene matches: 4. The germline V gene encodes CDR1 MNHNS and CDR2 SASEGT. The CDR3 region has the DNA TGTGCCAGCAGTGAGGTAGCGGGGATAGATACGCAGTATTTT. Amino acids: CASSEVAGIDTQYF.

This chain uses TRBV6-5 with TRBJ1-1, with TRBD1 identical over 7 bases. The CDR3 sequence is 16 residues long. The germline V gene encodes CDR1 MNHEY and CDR2 SVGAGI. V lost 2 bases to trimming and J lost 4 bases; unmatched junction nucleotides: 10. DNA for the CDR3: TGTGCCAGCAGTTACACCCTGGCCCAGGGGGGCACTGAAGCTTTCTTT. Protein product: CASSYTLAQGGTEAFF.

V gene TRBV11-2 combines with J gene TRBJ2-7, with 8 nucleotides matching TRBD2. Looked up from germline, CDR1 is SGHAT and CDR2 is FQNNGV. The V segment lost 0 bases and the J segment 0 bases; nucleotides outside the gene matches: 4. The CDR3 runs 16 residues. CDR3 sequence (DNA): TGTGCCAGCAGCTTAGAGTTTAGCGGGGCCTCCTACGAGCAGTACTTC. Protein sequence: CASSLEFSGASYEQYF. Using reference TRBV11-2 and TRBJ2-7 for the parts outside the CDR3, the full variable domain is EAGVAQSPRYKIIEKRQSVAFWCNPISGHATLYWYQQILGQGPKLLIQFQNNGVVDDSQLPKDRFSAERLKGVDSTLKIQPAKLEDSAVYLCASSLEFSGASYEQYFGPGTRLTVT.

The chain links TRBV2 to TRBJ2-7; TRBD1 is a possible D gene (6 bases). Germline V gene lookup returns CDR1 SNHLY and CDR2 FYNNEI. V lost 1 base, J lost 3 bases, and 10 bases lay in between. This CDR3 comprises 14 residues. The CDR3 coding sequence is TGTGCCAGCAGTGAAGGTGGGGGCCGCTACGAGCAGTACTTC. The encoded protein is CASSEGGGRYEQYF.

The chain links TRBV27 to TRBJ1-2; 8 bases align to TRBD1. Losses at the gene ends were 2 bases for V and 3 bases for J; bases not matched to a gene: 2. This CDR3 is built from 14 residues. Germline V gene sequence: CDR1 MNHEY, CDR2 SMNVEV (reference sequence). The DNA of the CDR3 is TGTGCCAGCAGTTTAAAGGGACAGGACTATGGCTACACCTTC. The encoded protein is CASSLKGQDYGYTF.

J is TRBJ1-1 and V is TRBV4-2; the D gene is possibly TRBD1 (5 bases). The CDR3 is made up of 17 amino acids. The V gene lost 0 bases and the J gene lost 2 bases, with 16 bases spanning the gap. Germline CDR1 LGHNA, CDR2 YNFKEQ. The CDR3 DNA reads as TGTGCCAGCAGCCAAGAGGGTCGGGGGGGAGGAAACACTGAAGCTTTCTTT. It encodes CASSQEGRGGGNTEAFF.

This chain uses TRBV28 with TRBJ1-1, with unresolved D. The CDR3 covers 12 residues. The germline V gene encodes CDR1 MDHEN and CDR2 SYDVKM. Trimming stripped 3 bases from V and 7 bases from J, with 9 bases between. The chain's CDR3 is CASSFDTVEAFF. The DNA for the CDR3 is TGTGCCAGCAGTTTCGACACAGTTGAAGCTTTCTTT. Variable domain in full (rest from reference TRBV28 and TRBJ1-1): DVKVTQSSRYLVKRTGEKVFLECVQDMDHENMFWYRQDPGLGLRLIYFSYDVKMKEKGDIPEGYSVSREKKERFSLILESASTNQTSMYLCASSFDTVEAFFGQGTRLTVV.

The V gene is TRBV13, the J gene TRBJ1-1, with a weak D call TRBD1 (5 bases). The CDR3 totals 15 residues. The ends were cut back, 7 bases at V and 5 bases at J, with 20 bases in the middle. The V gene's germline CDR1 is PRHDT and CDR2 FYEKMQ (reference sequence). The CDR3 is CASTAQPGRGTEAFF. CDR3 nucleotides: TGTGCCAGCACCGCCCAGCCGGGTCGGGGGACTGAAGCTTTCTTT. The full variable domain, rest sourced from reference TRBV13 and TRBJ1-1, is AAGVIQSPRHLIKEKRETATLKCYPIPRHDTVYWYQQGPGQDPQFLISFYEKMQSDKGSIPDRFSAQQFSDYHSELNMSSLELGDSALYFCASTAQPGRGTEAFFGQGTRLTVV.

The chain employs TRBV7-9 and TRBJ2-7; D call uncertain. The V gene lost 1 base and the J gene lost 0 bases, with 7 bases spanning the gap. This CDR3 has 14 amino acids. CDR1 SEHNR and CDR2 FQNEAQ come from the germline V gene (reference sequence). The CDR3 spells CASSLEGGSYEQYF. The CDR3 DNA reads TGTGCCAGCAGCTTAGAAGGCGGCTCCTACGAGCAGTACTTC.

The J gene is TRBJ2-7, the V gene TRBV4-2; no clear D gene. CDR1 is LGHNA, CDR2 YNFKEQ, per germline. This CDR3 contains 12 residues. V lost 0 bases to trimming and J lost 3 bases, with 3 bases between them. The CDR3 loop is CASSQDRYEQYF. In DNA form, the CDR3 reads TGTGCCAGCAGCCAAGATCGCTACGAGCAGTACTTC.

The V gene is TRBV28, the J gene TRBJ2-1, with no clear D. The CDR3 consists of 12 residues. Trimming pared 6 bases from V and 9 bases from J, leaving 12 bases between. Germline V gene lookup returns CDR1 MDHEN and CDR2 SYDVKM. CDR3 region: CASRVLSAEQFF. The DNA of the CDR3 is TGTGCCAGCAGGGTGTTGAGTGCTGAGCAGTTCTTC.

This chain joins TRBV28 and TRBJ1-5; 9 bases fit TRBD1. Losses at the gene ends were 7 bases for V and 7 bases for J; bases not matched to a gene: 14. The CDR3 loop spans 16 amino acids. Germline lookup yields CDR1 MDHEN and CDR2 SYDVKM. The CDR3 DNA follows: TGTGCCAGCAATGATATCCGGGACAGGGTGCGGCAGCCCCAGCATTTT. It translates to CASNDIRDRVRQPQHF.

This chain joins TRBV30 and TRBJ1-5, with a possible D match to TRBD1 (5 bases). The CDR3 loop spans 14 amino acids. Germline CDR1 and CDR2: GTSNPN and SVGIG (reference sequence). The V end lost 0 bases, the J end lost 5 bases, and 11 bases lay between the germline ends. CDR3 sequence (DNA): TGTGCCTGGAGTGTCTCGGGGGTTTATCAGCCCCAGCATTTT. This codes for CAWSVSGVYQPQHF.

As regards this clone: Other DNA sequences from this sample encode an identical CDR3 as well. This sequence joins TRBV11-2 and TRBJ2-5, with a possible D match to TRBD1 (6 bases). Germline values: CDR1 SGHAT, CDR2 FQNNGV. V was clipped by 5 bases and J by 5 bases, with 21 bases between them. The CDR3 is 16 amino acids. The chain's CDR3 is CASSQKGVRKVETQYF. The DNA for the CDR3 is TGTGCCAGCAGCCAAAAGGGGGTAAGGAAGGTGGAGACCCAGTACTTC.